This TCR beta chain was recovered during a study of PD-1 blockade in classical Hodgkin lymphoma. All the patients suffered relapse after autologous stem cell transplantation, and brentuximab vedotin exposure differed. This CDR3 is 15 amino acids long. Germline assignment: CDR1 SGHAT and CDR2 FQNNGV. Trimming took off 5 bases at V and 6 bases at J, with 20 bases between the two ends. Study-wide results and caveats: Baseline diversity in complete responders resembled that of newly diagnosed patients. Newly diagnosed patients were said to have less baseline TCR diversity than healthy donors did. Significant TCR diversity gains by C4D1 occurred in CD4+ but not CD8+ cells.

This clone was observed a single time. Antigen specificity is unknown. The assay was immunoSEQ multiplex PCR, and TCRdb's table has in-frame clones only and misses some. The sample shows around 150,000 clones, just under 80% of them seen only once. The TCR originated in a human donor with classical Hodgkin lymphoma. The chain uses TRBV11-2 and TRBJ2-7; the D call may be TRBD1 or TRBD2 (7 bases each). Sequences were derived from peripheral blood mononuclear cells (PBMCs), sampled before the second cycle of nivolumab. CDR3 sequence (DNA): TGTGCCAGCAGCCTCCAGGGGGGGGCGCGGGGCGAGCAGTACTTC. This encodes CASSLQGGARGEQYF. The full variable domain, its missing parts supplied by reference TRBV11-2 and TRBJ2-7, is EAGVAQSPRYKIIEKRQSVAFWCNPISGHATLYWYQQILGQGPKLLIQFQNNGVVDDSQLPKDRFSAERLKGVDSTLKIQPAKLEDSAVYLCASSLQGGARGEQYFGPGTRLTVT.